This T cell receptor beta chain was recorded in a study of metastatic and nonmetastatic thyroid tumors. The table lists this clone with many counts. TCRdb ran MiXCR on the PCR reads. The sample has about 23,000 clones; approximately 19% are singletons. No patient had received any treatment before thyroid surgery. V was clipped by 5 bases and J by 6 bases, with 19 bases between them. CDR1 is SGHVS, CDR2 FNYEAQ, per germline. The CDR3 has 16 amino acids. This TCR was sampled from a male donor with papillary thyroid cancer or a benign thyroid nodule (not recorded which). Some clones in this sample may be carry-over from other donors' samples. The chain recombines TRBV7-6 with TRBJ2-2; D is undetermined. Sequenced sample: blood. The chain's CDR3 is CASSPKGQVASGELFF. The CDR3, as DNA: TGTGCCAGCAGCCCTAAAGGGCAGGTAGCTTCCGGGGAGCTGTTTTTT.